Listed below are T cell receptor beta chains from one sample, sequenced in a study of cytomegalovirus exposure and HLA in healthy donors. Using immunoSEQ multiplex PCR, the repertoire was profiled, and TCRdb retains in-frame clones only, with some absent. The sample has about 140,000 clones. Material for sequencing was PBMCs. These receptor sequences come from a male donor in good health and CMV-seronegative. Both conserved end residues are part of each CDR3. The order of the fields is V gene, D gene, J gene, CDR3 protein, CDR3 DNA. The D gene is left open where the match is weak.

TRBV29-1	TRBD1	TRBJ1-3	CSVHTGGLGNTIYF	TGCAGCGTACATACAGGGGGCTTAGGAAACACCATATATTTT
TRBV19	TRBD1	TRBJ1-1	CASSLDRGPLFF	TGTGCCAGTAGTTTGGACAGGGGACCCCTTTTCTTT
TRBV11-2	TRBD1	TRBJ2-1	CASSTTPGQGDNEQFF	TGTGCCAGCAGTACTACACCGGGACAGGGAGACAATGAGCAGTTCTTC
TRBV5-6	NA	TRBJ1-5	CASSLNSYSNQPQHF	TGTGCCAGCAGCTTGAACAGTTATAGCAATCAGCCCCAGCATTTT
TRBV7-8	TRBD1	TRBJ1-4	CASSLTGGNEKLFF	TGTGCCAGCAGCCTGACAGGGGGGAATGAAAAACTGTTTTTT
TRBV2	NA	TRBJ1-4	CASSPRSAEKLFF	TGTGCCAGCAGCCCTAGATCGGCAGAAAAACTGTTTTTT
TRBV19	NA	TRBJ1-5	CASSIGQASNQPQHF	TGTGCCAGTAGTATCGGCCAGGCTAGCAATCAGCCCCAGCATTTT
TRBV9	TRBD2	TRBJ2-5	CASSVGEGREVQYF	TGTGCCAGCAGCGTAGGGGAAGGGAGGGAGGTCCAGTACTTC
TRBV7-9	NA	TRBJ1-2	CAGSISPQGVNYGYTF	TGTGCCGGATCTATTAGTCCCCAGGGCGTAAACTATGGCTACACCTTC
TRBV6-1	NA	TRBJ2-3	CASSAGPRRTDTQYF	TGTGCCAGCAGCGCCGGGCCCAGGAGGACAGATACGCAGTATTTT
TRBV7-9	NA	TRBJ1-4	CASSLASPQKEKLFF	TGTGCCAGCAGCTTAGCGAGCCCCCAAAAGGAAAAACTGTTTTTT
TRBV6-5	NA	TRBJ1-5	CANSGGNQPQHF	TGTGCCAACTCCGGGGGGAATCAGCCCCAGCATTTT
TRBV30	NA	TRBJ1-1	CAWSVRGNTEAFF	TGTGCCTGGAGTGTACGGGGGAACACTGAAGCTTTCTTT
TRBV19	TRBD1	TRBJ1-2	CASSRDSNYGYTF	TGTGCCAGTAGTCGGGACAGCAACTATGGCTACACCTTC
TRBV10-3	NA	TRBJ2-1	CAISGGLDGNEQFF	TGTGCCATCAGTGGAGGACTCGACGGGAATGAGCAGTTCTTC
TRBV30	TRBD1	TRBJ1-2	CAWMRQGARRWHGYTF	TGTGCCTGGATGAGGCAGGGGGCGCGAAGATGGCATGGCTACACCTTC
TRBV5-1	NA	TRBJ2-5	CASSKQGGAETQYF	TGCGCCAGCAGCAAGCAGGGCGGTGCGGAGACCCAGTACTTC
TRBV13	NA	TRBJ1-1	CASSLGAQGASTEAFF	TGTGCCAGCAGCTTAGGCGCACAGGGTGCTTCCACTGAAGCTTTCTTT
TRBV4-2	TRBD1	TRBJ1-1	CASSQDQGGTEMNTEAFF	TGTGCCAGCAGCCAAGATCAAGGAGGGACAGAAATGAACACTGAAGCTTTCTTT
TRBV5-6	TRBD1	TRBJ2-7	CASRSGTGGFYEQYF	TGTGCCAGCAGGTCCGGGACAGGGGGATTCTACGAGCAGTACTTC
TRBV7-9	TRBD1	TRBJ2-7	CASSLEGFGDRRYEQYF	TGTGCCAGCAGCTTAGAAGGCTTTGGGGACAGACGATACGAGCAGTACTTC
TRBV10-3	TRBD2	TRBJ2-3	CAIRGSGTTDTQYF	TGTGCCATCAGAGGGAGCGGGACCACAGATACGCAGTATTTT
TRBV7-2	NA	TRBJ1-6	CASSLDRWASPLHF	TGTGCCAGCAGCTTAGACAGGTGGGCTTCACCCCTCCACTTT
TRBV25-1	NA	TRBJ1-3	CASSEPYGNTIYF	TGTGCCAGCAGTGAACCCTACGGAAACACCATATATTTT
TRBV6-6	NA	TRBJ1-5	CASSYEGINQPQHF	TGTGCCAGCAGTTACGAGGGAATAAATCAGCCCCAGCATTTT
TRBV27	TRBD1	TRBJ2-7	CASSFDPGQATYEQYF	TGTGCCAGCAGTTTTGATCCGGGACAGGCAACCTACGAGCAGTACTTC
TRBV5-4	NA	TRBJ2-1	CASSPGTSYNEQFF	TGTGCCAGCAGCCCCGGGACTTCGTACAATGAGCAGTTCTTC
TRBV27	TRBD2	TRBJ2-1	CASRTSGSNEQFF	TGTGCCAGCAGGACTAGCGGGAGTAATGAGCAGTTCTTC
TRBV6-5	TRBD1	TRBJ1-1	CASILTGGTEAFF	TGTGCCAGCATTCTGACAGGGGGCACTGAAGCTTTCTTT
TRBV5-6	TRBD2	TRBJ2-1	CASSTGTSGYNEQFF	TGTGCCAGCAGCACCGGGACTAGCGGCTACAATGAGCAGTTCTTC
TRBV2	NA	TRBJ2-1	CASSEQRNEQFF	TGTGCCAGCAGTGAACAGCGGAATGAGCAGTTCTTC
TRBV30	TRBD1	TRBJ1-5	CAWNPGQGSQPQHF	TGTGCCTGGAACCCCGGACAGGGAAGTCAGCCCCAGCATTTT
TRBV7-2	NA	TRBJ2-5	CASSLWGMKGETQYF	TGTGCCAGCAGCTTATGGGGCATGAAAGGAGAGACCCAGTACTTC
TRBV7-6	TRBD2	TRBJ2-5	CASSLMRLAGGETQYF	TGTGCCAGCAGCTTAATGAGACTAGCGGGAGGTGAGACCCAGTACTTC
TRBV6-1	TRBD2	TRBJ2-2	CASTRGVSSGELFF	TGTGCCAGCACCCGGGGGGTTTCCTCCGGGGAGCTGTTTTTT
TRBV5-6	NA	TRBJ2-7	CASSHPGSYEQYF	TGTGCCAGCAGCCATCCCGGCTCCTACGAGCAGTACTTC
TRBV5-1	TRBD2	TRBJ2-2	CASTLLAGGPGELFF	TGCGCCAGCACCCTCCTAGCGGGAGGGCCCGGGGAGCTGTTTTTT
TRBV5-1	TRBD2	TRBJ2-7	CASSLGLVYEQYF	TGCGCCAGCAGCCTGGGACTAGTCTACGAGCAGTACTTC
TRBV11-2	NA	TRBJ1-1	CASSSQRNTEAFF	TGTGCCAGCAGCTCCCAGCGGAACACTGAAGCTTTCTTT
TRBV2	TRBD2	TRBJ2-5	CASSALAEETQYF	TGTGCCAGCAGTGCGCTAGCGGAAGAGACCCAGTACTTC
TRBV4-3	TRBD2	TRBJ2-3	CASRYSGGRTDTQYF	TGCGCCAGCAGATATAGCGGGGGCCGCACAGATACGCAGTATTTT
TRBV28	NA	TRBJ1-5	CASRTGVTGNQPQHF	TGTGCCAGCAGAACCGGGGTAACGGGGAATCAGCCCCAGCATTTT
TRBV6-5	TRBD1	TRBJ2-1	CASSQLTGLNEQFF	TGTGCCAGCAGTCAATTGACAGGGTTAAATGAGCAGTTCTTC
TRBV19	NA	TRBJ2-3	CASSFPGHPEYF	TGTGCCAGTAGTTTCCCGGGACACCCGGAGTATTTT
TRBV4-2	TRBD2	TRBJ2-7	CASSQDASGRVTYEQYF	TGTGCCAGCAGCCAAGACGCTAGCGGGAGGGTGACCTACGAGCAGTACTTC
TRBV28	NA	TRBJ2-5	CASSPLKAIQGETQYF	TGTGCCAGCAGTCCCCTAAAGGCTATCCAGGGAGAGACCCAGTACTTC
TRBV19	TRBD1	TRBJ2-5	CASSILGPGQAQETQYF	TGTGCCAGTAGTATACTGGGCCCAGGACAGGCCCAAGAGACCCAGTACTTC
TRBV5-1	TRBD2	TRBJ2-1	CASSPASGRYNEQFF	TGCGCCAGCAGCCCGGCTAGCGGGCGGTACAATGAGCAGTTCTTC
TRBV9	NA	TRBJ1-5	CASSPTVGQPQHF	TGTGCCAGCAGCCCAACAGTGGGTCAGCCCCAGCATTTT
TRBV5-1	NA	TRBJ2-1	CASSEGYRDSYNEQFF	TGCGCCAGCAGCGAGGGATACCGGGACTCCTACAATGAGCAGTTCTTC
TRBV4-1	NA	TRBJ1-1	CASSQGILSRRMNTEAFF	TGCGCCAGCAGCCAAGGAATATTATCGCGAAGAATGAACACTGAAGCTTTCTTT
TRBV4-2	NA	TRBJ1-5	CASSQETSEGFSNQPQHF	TGTGCCAGCAGCCAAGAGACGTCGGAGGGATTTAGCAATCAGCCCCAGCATTTT
TRBV28	NA	TRBJ2-7	CASSGRTVQSHYEQYF	TGTGCCAGCAGTGGACGGACAGTTCAAAGTCACTACGAGCAGTACTTC
TRBV7-3	TRBD2	TRBJ2-7	CASSSGLADTYEQYF	TGTGCCAGCAGCTCTGGACTAGCGGATACCTACGAGCAGTACTTC
TRBV30	TRBD1	TRBJ2-6	CAWSGQGHPSGANVLTF	TGTGCCTGGAGTGGACAGGGCCACCCCTCTGGGGCCAACGTCCTGACTTTC
TRBV18	TRBD1	TRBJ2-5	CASSPPEGARQETQYF	TGTGCCAGCTCACCACCCGAGGGGGCTAGACAAGAGACCCAGTACTTC
TRBV19	TRBD1	TRBJ1-2	CASSIKGAGWYGYTF	TGTGCCAGTAGTATCAAGGGGGCCGGATGGTATGGCTACACCTTC
TRBV29-1	TRBD2	TRBJ2-7	CSVERTRGHEQYF	TGCAGCGTTGAAAGGACTAGGGGCCACGAGCAGTACTTC
TRBV28	NA	TRBJ1-5	CASTLGGYSNQPQHF	TGTGCCAGCACTCTCGGGGGGTATAGCAATCAGCCCCAGCATTTT
TRBV18	TRBD1	TRBJ2-7	CASSPEFRQGVSYEQYF	TGTGCCAGCTCACCAGAGTTTCGTCAGGGGGTCTCCTACGAGCAGTACTTC